A single sample is the source of the 16 T cell receptor beta chains below, sequenced in a study of blood T cell repertoires in COVID-19. Libraries were prepared by immunoSEQ multiplex PCR; TCRdb keeps only in-frame clonotypes and omits some of them. The sample has some 200,000 clones, about nine tenths seen once; the top ten hold nearly 0.55%. Sequencing was done on a sample of peripheral blood. The receptors were sampled from a man in his fifties with acute or convalescent COVID-19.

Note on this clone: One junction end disagrees with the germline gene, perhaps due to a read error. J is TRBJ1-2 and V is TRBV28; 10 bases line up with TRBD1. The CDR3 runs to 17 residues. Germline V gives CDR1 MDHEN, CDR2 SYDVKM. In nucleotides, the CDR3 is TGTGCCAGCAGTTTTGACCGGGACAGGGGTTTTAACGATGGCTACACCTTC. Encoded protein: CASSFDRDRGFNDGYTF.

This clone appeared a single time. As DNA, the CDR3 is TGTGCCAGCAGACTCAACGACAGGGGCGATGCTTTCTTT. Amino acid sequence: CASRLNDRGDAFF. This chain links TRBV6-5 with TRBJ1-1; 8 nucleotides align to TRBD1. The germline V gene encodes CDR1 MNHEY and CDR2 SVGAGI. The CDR3 contains 13 residues. V gave up 6 bases and J gave up 11 bases; unmatched junction bases: 11.

V is TRBV3-1 (or the pseudogene TRBV3-2) and J is TRBJ2-7; 11 bases agree with TRBD1. The CDR3 loop spans 14 amino acids. The V and J ends lost 5 bases and 5 bases, in that order; junction bases with no gene match: 5. CDR1 is LGHDT and CDR2 is YNNKEL in the germline V gene (reference sequence). CDR3 residues: CASSVGQGVHEQYF. In nucleotides, the CDR3 is TGTGCCAGCAGCGTGGGACAGGGGGTCCACGAGCAGTACTTC.

About this clone itself: Within the sample, other DNA sequences also encode this same CDR3. This chain uses TRBV29-1 with TRBJ1-5; D is unresolved. V was cut by 4 bases and J by 2 bases, with 15 bases left in between. The CDR3 is made up of 15 amino acids. Per the germline V gene, CDR1 is SQVTM and CDR2 is ANQGSEA. CDR3 in amino acids: CSVADGLLGNQPQHF. The CDR3 DNA sequence: TGCAGCGTTGCTGACGGACTCTTGGGCAATCAGCCCCAGCATTTT. The variable domain in full, completed from reference TRBV29-1 and TRBJ1-5, reads SAVISQKPSRDICQRGTSLTIQCQVDSQVTMMFWYRQQPGQSLTLIATANQGSEATYESGFVIDKFPISRPNLTFSTLTVSNMSPEDSSIYLCSVADGLLGNQPQHFGDGTRLSIL.

The chain uses TRBV4-1 and TRBJ2-3, with a weak D call TRBD1 (5 bases). The CDR3 has 15 residues. V gave up 1 base and J gave up 0 bases, with 8 bases separating them. The germline V gene encodes CDR1 MGHRA and CDR2 YSYEKL. CDR3 in DNA: TGCGCCAGCAGCCAAGGGGCAGGGAGCACAGATACGCAGTATTTT. It codes for CASSQGAGSTDTQYF.

The CDR3 coding sequence is TGTGCCACCAGTGAGAGCGGGGGGAACACCGGGGAGCTGTTTTTT. It codes for CATSESGGNTGELFF. V gene TRBV24-1 combines with J gene TRBJ2-2, with 8 bases aligning to TRBD2. J lost 1 base, V lost 4 bases, and 1 base had no gene match. The CDR3 length is 15 residues. CDR1 KGHDR and CDR2 SFDVKD come from the germline V gene.

The chain is built from TRBV12-3 or TRBV12-4 and TRBJ1-1; D not certain. V dropped 0 bases and J dropped 3 bases, with 5 bases sitting between them. This CDR3 region has 13 residues. The CDR3 sequence: CASSLAGDTEAFF. The CDR3 region has the DNA TGTGCCAGCAGTTTAGCGGGAGACACTGAAGCTTTCTTT.

The V and J genes are TRBV4-1 and TRBJ2-3, with 12 bases lining up with TRBD2. The V gene end was trimmed by 0 bases and the J gene end by 0 bases; junction bases not matched to a gene: 7. CDR1 and CDR2 (germline): MGHRA, YSYEKL. The CDR3 contains 19 residues. The CDR3 loop is CASSQDTSGGLLSTDTQYF. CDR3 sequence (DNA): TGCGCCAGCAGCCAAGATACTAGCGGGGGGCTCCTAAGCACAGATACGCAGTATTTT.

The CDR3 nucleotides are TGTGCCAGCAGCCAACGTGCGGGCAGGGGAACCTACGAGCAGTACTTC. Its translation: CASSQRAGRGTYEQYF. This rearrangement joins TRBV3-1 (or the pseudogene TRBV3-2) to TRBJ2-7; tentative D call: TRBD1 (6 bases). V was trimmed by 2 bases and J by 2 bases, leaving 16 bases between them. The CDR3 length is 16 residues. Germline assignment: CDR1 LGHDT and CDR2 YNNKEL (reference sequence).

The chain has TRBV11-2 and TRBJ2-2; 7 nucleotides align to TRBD1. Germline assignment: CDR1 SGHAT and CDR2 FQNNGV. The CDR3 length is 14 residues. J was trimmed by 6 bases and V by 8 bases; bases with no gene match: 9. The CDR3 here is CASRPTQGAGELFF. The CDR3 DNA follows: TGTGCCAGCCGCCCTACGCAGGGGGCCGGGGAGCTGTTTTTT.

This chain joins TRBV4-1 and TRBJ1-1; 7 nucleotides line up with TRBD1. V lost 2 bases to trimming and J lost 5 bases; unmatched junction nucleotides: 11. The length of the CDR3 is 16 residues. Germline V CDR1 and CDR2: MGHRA, YSYEKL. The CDR3 DNA reads TGCGCCAGCAGCCAAAATTCCCGACAGGGAGGTACTGAAGCTTTCTTT. Translating it yields CASSQNSRQGGTEAFF.

This clone has only one observation. This rearrangement joins TRBV7-3 to TRBJ2-5; weak D call: TRBD1 (6 bases). The germline V gene encodes CDR1 SGHTA and CDR2 FQGTGA. With 3 bases removed from V and 1 base from J, the gap between germline ends came to 15 bases. The CDR3 extends over 16 amino acids. CDR3 in DNA: TGTGCCAGCAGCTTGGGTGCGGCACAGGGCCAAGAGACCCAGTACTTC. The encoded protein is CASSLGAAQGQETQYF.

This clone was seen once. The V and J genes are TRBV27 and TRBJ1-2, with unresolved D. The V gene's germline CDR1 is MNHEY and CDR2 SMNVEV (reference sequence). This CDR3 has 15 amino acids. Trimming took 7 bases from V and 2 from J, leaving 17 bases between them. The CDR3 reads CASTPMANWNYGYTF. CDR3 coding DNA: TGTGCCAGCACCCCGATGGCCAATTGGAACTATGGCTACACCTTC.

This clone was detected a few times. The chain combines TRBV7-9 with TRBJ1-4, with D perhaps matching TRBD1 (5 bases). The CDR3 is 14 amino acids. CDR1 is SEHNR and CDR2 is FQNEAQ in the germline V gene (reference sequence). Trimming took off 6 bases at V and 8 bases at J, with 16 bases between the two ends. CDR3 nucleotides: TGTGCCAGCAGGGAAGGGGACTTGGGGGAAAAACTGTTTTTT. Translation: CASREGDLGEKLFF.

The chain joins TRBV28 to TRBJ2-7, with TRBD1 matching over 11 bases. Germline V gene lookup returns CDR1 MDHEN and CDR2 SYDVKM. V was pared by 5 bases and J by 3 bases, with 9 bases of the junction left unmatched. The CDR3 sequence is 16 residues long. CDR3 protein: CASSGAGTGGNYEQYV. The CDR3 region has the DNA TGTGCCAGCAGTGGAGCCGGGACAGGGGGGAACTACGAGCAGTACGTC.

The chain recombines TRBV28 with TRBJ1-2; TRBD1 matches 7 bases. Germline CDR1 reads MDHEN; CDR2 reads SYDVKM. The CDR3 spans 13 residues. Trimming cost V 6 bases and J 3 bases; bases outside gene matches: 4. Written as DNA, the CDR3 is TGTGCCAGCAGGTCCGGGACAGACTATGGCTACACCTTC. Translation gives CASRSGTDYGYTF.